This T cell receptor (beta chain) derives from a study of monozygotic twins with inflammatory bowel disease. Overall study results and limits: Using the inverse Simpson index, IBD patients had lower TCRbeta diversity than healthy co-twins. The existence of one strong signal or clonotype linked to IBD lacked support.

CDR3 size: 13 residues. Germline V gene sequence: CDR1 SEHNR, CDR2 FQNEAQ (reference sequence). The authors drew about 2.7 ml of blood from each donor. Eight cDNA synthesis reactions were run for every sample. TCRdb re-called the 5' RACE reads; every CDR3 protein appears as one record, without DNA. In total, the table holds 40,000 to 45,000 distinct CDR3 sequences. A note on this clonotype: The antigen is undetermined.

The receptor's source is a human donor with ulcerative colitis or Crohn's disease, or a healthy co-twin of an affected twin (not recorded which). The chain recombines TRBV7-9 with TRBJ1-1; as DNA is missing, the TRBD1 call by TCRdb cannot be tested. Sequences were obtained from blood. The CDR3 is CASSRQKGAEAFF.